These 10 T cell receptor beta chains share one sample of origin, sequenced in a study of PD-L1 blockade in urothelial cancer. Stated time point: peripheral blood 6 weeks after treatment start. Clones were sequenced by immunoSEQ multiplex PCR, and TCRdb holds only the in-frame ones, with some missing. This table has around 110,000 clones, around 93% appearing once. The sequences come from PBMCs, collected around atezolizumab (anti-PD-L1) treatment. The receptors come from a man between 60 and 75 years old with urothelial cancer.

V and J are TRBV19 and TRBJ2-7, with D maybe TRBD1 (5 bases). V was cut by 1 base and J by 0 bases, with 13 bases left in between. This CDR3 contains 16 residues. The germline gives CDR1 LNHDA, CDR2 SQIVND (reference sequence). In DNA, the CDR3 is TGTGCCAGTAGTATAGGAGGAAGGGGATTCTCCTACGAGCAGTACTTC. Its translation is CASSIGGRGFSYEQYF.

This chain links TRBV5-8 with TRBJ2-7; TRBD1 is a possible D gene (5 bases). This CDR3 has 15 residues. V shed 5 bases and J shed 3 bases, with 18 bases lying between them. Germline-derived CDR1 and CDR2 are SGHTS and YDEGEE. The DNA for the CDR3 is TGTGCCAGCAGTTGGAAAGGTCAGGGAAGCTACGAGCAGTACTTC. Translation: CASSWKGQGSYEQYF.

This clone was observed a few times. The gene calls are TRBV10-3 and TRBJ1-1; the D gene is possibly TRBD1 (6 bases). The CDR3 sequence is 15 residues long. From germline, CDR1 is ENHRY and CDR2 SYGVKD. V dropped 6 bases and J dropped 1 base, with 15 bases sitting between them. The CDR3 region has the DNA TGTGCCATCAGGGGGGACAACAGTAGGAACACTGAAGCTTTCTTT. Translated, it gives CAIRGDNSRNTEAFF.

The chain joins TRBV7-2 to TRBJ1-2; weak D call: TRBD1 (5 bases). V lost 6 bases to trimming and J lost 4 bases, with 12 bases between them. Germline values: CDR1 SGHTA, CDR2 FQGNSA. The CDR3 length is 13 residues. Here the CDR3 DNA reads TGTGCCAGCAGGGCAGGGTTTGGCTATGGCTACACCTTC. Translation gives CASRAGFGYGYTF. Based on the CDR3 plus reference TRBV7-2 and TRBJ1-2, the full variable domain is GAGVSQSPSNKVTEKGKDVELRCDPISGHTALYWYRQSLGQGLEFLIYFQGNSAPDKSGLPSDRFSAERTGGSVSTLTIQRTQQEDSAVYLCASRAGFGYGYTFGSGTRLTVV.

The chain links TRBV28 to TRBJ2-7, with D perhaps TRBD1 (6 bases). This CDR3 is 14 amino acids long. Trimming stripped 3 bases from V and 2 bases from J, with 11 bases between. Germline CDR1 MDHEN, CDR2 SYDVKM. CDR3 loop: CASSFWQGTYEQYF. The CDR3 nucleotides read TGTGCCAGCAGTTTCTGGCAGGGGACCTACGAGCAGTACTTC.

This clone was found a few times. J is TRBJ1-1 and V is TRBV29-1; 7 bases are a match to TRBD1. Germline V CDR1 and CDR2: SQVTM, ANQGSEA. This CDR3 has 14 amino acids. V was clipped by 0 bases and J by 11 bases; unmatched bases: 12. The DNA of the CDR3 is TGCAGCGTTGAAGATCTGGGCAGGGGGGACAAGGCTTTCTTT. Encoded protein: CSVEDLGRGDKAFF.

V gene TRBV7-9 combines with J gene TRBJ1-2; D may be TRBD1 (6 bases). The CDR3 length is 13 residues. Germline V gene data show CDR1 as SEHNR and CDR2 as FQNEAQ (reference sequence). V shed 4 bases and J shed 5 bases, with 11 bases lying between them. The CDR3: CASSSRGGYGYTF. The CDR3 DNA sequence: TGTGCCAGCAGCTCGAGGGGGGGGTATGGCTACACCTTC.

This chain links TRBV10-1 with TRBJ2-3, with TRBD2 as a possible D gene (7 bases). Deletions cut 2 bases from V and 8 bases from J, with 20 bases between. Germline CDR1 and CDR2: WNHNN and SYGVQD (reference sequence). The CDR3 is 16 amino acids. The CDR3 DNA is TGCGCCAGCAGTGAGGGCTCCGGGGGGCCGCAAGGTACGCAGTATTTT. Protein product: CASSEGSGGPQGTQYF.

The rearrangement links TRBV10-1 to TRBJ2-1, with D possibly being TRBD2 (6 bases). Trimming took off 6 bases at V and 0 bases at J, with 15 bases between the two ends. The CDR3 contains 16 residues. The germline V gene encodes CDR1 WNHNN and CDR2 SYGVQD (reference sequence). The CDR3 reads CASSDPSASSYNEQFF. The DNA of the CDR3 is TGCGCCAGCAGCGACCCTAGCGCAAGCTCCTACAATGAGCAGTTCTTC.

This clone was found once. The chain recombines TRBV7-2 with TRBJ2-7; D ambiguous. Trimming pared 1 base from V and 6 bases from J, leaving 7 bases between. This CDR3 comprises 12 residues. Germline loops: CDR1 SGHTA, CDR2 FQGNSA. Here the CDR3 reads CASSLGWAEQYF. CDR3 in DNA: TGTGCCAGCAGCTTAGGATGGGCCGAGCAGTACTTC.